These 15 T cell receptor beta chains were all obtained from the same sample, sequenced in a study of shared clonotypes between healthy human individuals. The data were produced by immunoSEQ multiplex PCR, yet TCRdb's version contains in-frame clones alone and is incomplete. The sample records hundreds of thousands of clones, almost 97% being singletons. The sequenced material came from naive CD4+ T cells sorted from blood. The sample's subset: CD45RA+ positively selected. The source is a woman aged 30 to 39 in good health.

The chain has TRBV6-1 and TRBJ2-5; 12 positions agree with TRBD2. This CDR3 has 15 amino acids. The germline V gene has CDR1 MNHNS and CDR2 SASEGT. The V segment lost 7 bases and the J segment 5 bases; nucleotides outside the gene matches: 8. CDR3 in amino acids: CASKKLAGGGETQYF. The CDR3 DNA sequence: TGTGCCAGCAAGAAGCTAGCGGGAGGGGGGGAGACCCAGTACTTC.

In its sample, this clone was seen once. This chain uses TRBV28 with TRBJ2-2; TRBD1 matches 10 bases. The germline V gene encodes CDR1 MDHEN and CDR2 SYDVKM. Germline trimming cut 6 bases from V and 5 bases from J; bases unmatched to any gene: 9. The CDR3 consists of 16 residues. This chain's CDR3 is CASRRTGTGETGELFF. CDR3 in DNA: TGTGCCAGCAGACGGACCGGGACAGGGGAAACCGGGGAGCTGTTTTTT.

The chain is built from TRBV28 and TRBJ2-3; 7 bases are shared with TRBD2. The CDR3 loop spans 14 amino acids. Germline values: CDR1 MDHEN, CDR2 SYDVKM. With V trimmed by 4 bases and J by 2 bases, 3 bases remained unmatched. The CDR3 here is CASSSAGVTDTQYF. CDR3 DNA sequence: TGTGCCAGCAGTTCCGCGGGGGTCACAGATACGCAGTATTTT.

V is TRBV5-1 and J is TRBJ1-1, with 9 bases aligning to TRBD1. The CDR3 has 12 amino acids. Germline V lookup: CDR1 SGHRS, CDR2 YFSETQ. J lost 11 bases, V lost 3 bases, and 5 bases had no gene match. CDR3 in amino acids: CASSSGTGNAFF. The CDR3 region has the DNA TGCGCCAGCAGCTCGGGGACAGGGAATGCTTTCTTT.

V is TRBV6-5 and J is TRBJ2-6; no clear D gene. Trimming left V 7 bases short and J 0 bases short, with 10 bases between. The CDR3 spans 15 residues. Germline loops: CDR1 MNHEY, CDR2 SVGAGI. Written as DNA, the CDR3 is TGTGCCAGCACGTATACCTACTCTGGGGCCAACGTCCTGACTTTC. This sequence encodes CASTYTYSGANVLTF.

The chain combines TRBV27 with TRBJ1-2; maybe TRBD1 (6 bases). This CDR3 is 14 amino acids long. Germline V gene data show CDR1 as MNHEY and CDR2 as SMNVEV (reference sequence). Trimming removed 3 bases at V and 8 bases at J, with 16 bases between. The CDR3 region is CASSFSLTGPGYTF. CDR3 sequence (DNA): TGTGCCAGCAGTTTCTCACTCACAGGGCCCGGCTACACCTTC.

The CDR3, as DNA: TGCGCCAGCAGCGTACTTACTAGCGGGGATGTGCCTGAGCAGTTCTTC. Translated, it gives CASSVLTSGDVPEQFF. The V and J genes are TRBV5-1 and TRBJ2-1, with 10 bases identical to TRBD2. The CDR3 spans 16 residues. The junction had 13 bases not matched to a gene; V was cut back by 4 bases and J by 9 bases. CDR1 and CDR2 from the germline V gene are SGHRS and YFSETQ.

The chain employs TRBV25-1 and TRBJ2-2; 8 bases align to TRBD1. The CDR3 has 16 residues. The ends lost 5 bases at V and 6 bases at J; junction bases unmatched: 11. CDR1 MGHDK and CDR2 SYGVNS come from the germline V gene. As DNA, the CDR3 is TGTGCCAGCAGTACCCAGGGGGCTGGCTGGTCCGGGGAGCTGTTTTTT. It codes for CASSTQGAGWSGELFF.

This clone was detected once. The V gene is TRBV7-9, the J gene TRBJ2-3; D uncertain. The CDR3 sequence is 14 residues long. Trimming removed 8 bases at V and 0 bases at J, with 12 bases between. Germline assignment: CDR1 SEHNR and CDR2 FQNEAQ (reference sequence). The DNA for the CDR3 is TGTGCCAGCTCCCGGTATTCTAGCACAGATACGCAGTATTTT. Translation gives CASSRYSSTDTQYF.

This chain uses TRBV25-1 with TRBJ1-6; 8 bases agree with TRBD1. Germline assignment: CDR1 MGHDK and CDR2 SYGVNS. Trimming cost V 5 bases and J 9 bases; bases outside gene matches: 6. CDR3 length: 14 residues. CDR3 nucleotide sequence: TGTGCCAGCAGTCAGACAGGGGACAGTTCACCCCTCCACTTT. Its protein is CASSQTGDSSPLHF. Full variable domain (missing parts from reference TRBV25-1 and TRBJ1-6): EADIYQTPRYLVIGTGKKITLECSQTMGHDKMYWYQQDPGMELHLIHYSYGVNSTEKGDLSSESTVSRIRTEHFPLTLESARPSHTSQYLCASSQTGDSSPLHFGNGTRLTVT.

The CDR3 coding sequence is TGTGCCAGCAGCGTAGGACTAGCGGGAAAGGGCAGAGAGACCCAGTACTTC. Residues: CASSVGLAGKGRETQYF. The chain uses TRBV9 and TRBJ2-5; 11 bases are shared with TRBD2. Germline CDR1 is SGDLS and CDR2 is YYNGEE. The CDR3 is 17 residues long. The V segment lost 0 bases and the J segment 4 bases; nucleotides outside the gene matches: 8. Full variable domain (remainder filled in from reference TRBV9 and TRBJ2-5): DSGVTQTPKHLITATGQRVTLRCSPRSGDLSVYWYQQSLDQGLQFLIQYYNGEERAKGNILERFSAQQFPDLHSELNLSSLELGDSALYFCASSVGLAGKGRETQYFGPGTRLLVL.

The chain is built from TRBV6-5 and TRBJ2-4; 10 positions agree with TRBD1. The CDR3 has 14 amino acids. The J segment lost 8 bases and the V segment lost 0 bases, leaving 1 base of the junction unmatched. Germline CDR1 is MNHEY and CDR2 is SVGAGI. The chain's CDR3 is CASSYSGQGDIQYF. In nucleotides, the CDR3 is TGTGCCAGCAGTTACTCAGGACAGGGGGACATTCAGTACTTC.

V is TRBV2 and J is TRBJ1-5; 9 bases agree with TRBD1. The V segment lost 6 bases and the J segment 7 bases; nucleotides outside the gene matches: 7. Germline loops: CDR1 SNHLY, CDR2 FYNNEI. There are 14 residues in the CDR3. The CDR3, as DNA: TGTGCCAGCAGGGGACAGGGATTACTACAGCCCCAGCATTTT. Translating gives CASRGQGLLQPQHF.

The CDR3 nucleotides read TGTGCCAGTAGTATTTTTGCGGGGAAAAACAATCAGCCCCAGCATTTT. Its protein product is CASSIFAGKNNQPQHF. The V call is TRBV19, the J call TRBJ1-5; no clear D gene. The V gene lost 3 bases and the J gene lost 3 bases, with 15 bases spanning the gap. Germline CDR1 reads LNHDA; CDR2 reads SQIVND (reference sequence). The CDR3 is made up of 16 amino acids.

The chain carries TRBV2 and TRBJ2-3, with a tentative D call TRBD1 (5 bases). This CDR3 region has 16 residues. Trimming left V 4 bases short and J 3 bases short, with 17 bases between. Germline V CDR1 and CDR2: SNHLY, FYNNEI. CDR3 nucleotide sequence: TGTGCCAGCAGTGGACCAGACAGATTCTCGACAGATACGCAGTATTTT. Translation: CASSGPDRFSTDTQYF.